These 30 T cell receptor beta chains were all obtained from the same sample, sequenced in a study of blood T cell repertoires in COVID-19. TCRdb keeps only in-frame clones here, not all; method: immunoSEQ multiplex PCR. The table records about 520,000 clones, approximately 83% of them present only once. The sequencing sample was made of peripheral blood. The receptor set was obtained from a human donor in a cohort sampled during active COVID-19.

The genes are TRBV11-3 and TRBJ2-3; a weak D match, TRBD1 (6 bases). Per the germline V gene, CDR1 is SGHNT and CDR2 is YENEEA. The V end was cut by 4 bases, the J end by 7 bases, with 21 bases between. This CDR3 is 16 amino acids long. CDR3 in amino acids: CASSSRSGGHPNTQYF. CDR3 in DNA: TGTGCCAGCAGCTCACGGAGTGGGGGCCATCCAAATACGCAGTATTTT. The full variable domain, with the rest looked up from reference TRBV11-3 and TRBJ2-3, is EAGVVQSPRYKIIEKKQPVAFWCNPISGHNTLYWYLQNLGQGPELLIRYENEEAVDDSQLPKDRFSAERLKGVDSTLKIQPAELGDSAVYLCASSSRSGGHPNTQYFGPGTRLTVL.

The CDR3 DNA reads as TGTGCCAGTAGTAGGCCGGGTTGGAACACTGAAGCTTTCTTT. It specifies CASSRPGWNTEAFF. This sequence joins TRBV19 and TRBJ1-1; D not certain. V lost 4 bases to trimming and J lost 1 base, with 10 bases between them. The CDR3 has 14 amino acids. The germline CDR1 and CDR2 sequences are LNHDA and SQIVND (reference sequence).

The V and J genes are TRBV25-1 and TRBJ2-2; D unclear. V lost 6 bases, J lost 5 bases, and 13 bases lay in between. In germline, CDR1 is MGHDK, CDR2 SYGVNS. The CDR3 is 14 amino acids. The CDR3 sequence: CASSPLIETGELFF. For the CDR3, the DNA is TGTGCCAGCAGCCCACTTATAGAGACCGGGGAGCTGTTTTTT.

This clone occurred a few times. V usage is TRBV3-1 (or the pseudogene TRBV3-2) and J usage is TRBJ2-7; D ambiguous. V was shortened by 3 bases and J by 1 base, with 4 bases between the two germline ends. Germline values: CDR1 LGHDT, CDR2 YNNKEL (reference sequence). The CDR3 totals 12 residues. The CDR3 region has the DNA TGTGCCAGCAGCCACCTTTCCTACGAGCAGTACTTC. Its protein is CASSHLSYEQYF.

V is TRBV20-1 and J is TRBJ1-2; D not resolved. Germline V gene data show CDR1 as DFQATT and CDR2 as SNEGSKA (reference sequence). The germline V and J ends were trimmed by 3 bases and 3 bases, with 11 bases remaining between them. The CDR3 is 13 residues long. Here the CDR3 DNA reads TGCAGTGCTAGTCGGTCTCTGGACTATGGCTACACCTTC. It translates to CSASRSLDYGYTF.

This clone has only one observation. The chain recombines TRBV7-2 with TRBJ2-2; 12 bases map to TRBD2. Germline-derived CDR1 and CDR2 are SGHTA and FQGNSA. The ends lost 1 base at V and 4 bases at J; junction bases unmatched: 1. The CDR3 loop spans 16 amino acids. The CDR3 DNA reads as TGTGCCAGCAGCTTAGGACTAGCGGGAGCCACCGGGGAGCTGTTTTTT. Translating gives CASSLGLAGATGELFF.

In its sample, this clone was seen once. This chain joins TRBV7-3 and TRBJ2-5, with D unresolved. Trimming removed 5 bases at V and 0 bases at J, with 7 bases between. CDR1 is SGHTA, CDR2 FQGTGA, per germline. The CDR3 runs to 13 residues. Here the CDR3 reads CASSATYQETQYF. The CDR3, as DNA: TGTGCCAGCAGCGCTACGTACCAAGAGACCCAGTACTTC.

V is TRBV19 and J is TRBJ1-1; a possible D gene is TRBD1 (5 bases). V lost 5 bases, J lost 6 bases, and 13 bases lay in between. Per the germline V gene, CDR1 is LNHDA and CDR2 is SQIVND (reference sequence). The CDR3 loop spans 13 amino acids. CDR3 sequence reads: CASSSREEAEAFF. Written as DNA, the CDR3 is TGTGCCAGTAGTTCCAGGGAGGAGGCTGAAGCTTTCTTT.

The chain joins TRBV11-1 to TRBJ2-2; D gene unclear. Germline CDR1 and CDR2: SGHAT and FQDESV (reference sequence). The CDR3 spans 14 residues. Trimming pared 5 bases from V and 1 base from J, leaving 8 bases between. CDR3: CASSRTRNTGELFF. CDR3 DNA sequence: TGTGCCAGCAGCCGTACAAGGAACACCGGGGAGCTGTTTTTT.

This chain joins TRBV6-5 and TRBJ1-3; D remains unclear. Trimming left V 7 bases short and J 0 bases short, with 13 bases between. This CDR3 comprises 15 residues. The germline V gene has CDR1 MNHEY and CDR2 SVGAGI. The CDR3 sequence: CASKMGRSSGNTIYF. CDR3 DNA: TGTGCCAGCAAGATGGGCCGCAGCTCTGGAAACACCATATATTTT.

This clone was found once. This chain connects TRBV28 to TRBJ1-1, with D perhaps matching TRBD1 (5 bases). CDR1 is MDHEN, CDR2 SYDVKM, per germline. V dropped 3 bases and J dropped 3 bases, with 11 bases sitting between them. The CDR3 spans 14 residues. DNA of the CDR3: TGTGCCAGCAGTTTGGGCAGGGCGGACACTGAAGCTTTCTTT. It specifies CASSLGRADTEAFF.

The chain is built from TRBV9 and TRBJ1-2; D may be TRBD1 (5 bases). V gave up 0 bases and J gave up 5 bases, with 14 bases separating them. There are 15 residues in the CDR3. Per the germline V gene, CDR1 is SGDLS and CDR2 is YYNGEE. In DNA form, the CDR3 reads TGTGCCAGCAGCGTAGGGGCGGGAGGGGCATATGGCTACACCTTC. Translated: CASSVGAGGAYGYTF.

This chain connects TRBV3-1 (or the pseudogene TRBV3-2) to TRBJ2-1; perhaps TRBD2 as D (6 bases). The CDR3 spans 17 residues. CDR1 is LGHDT and CDR2 is YNNKEL in the germline V gene (reference sequence). The ends were cut back, 2 bases at V and 7 bases at J, with 21 bases in the middle. CDR3 coding DNA: TGTGCCAGCAGCCAAATGGGTAGCGGTTCCCGCGAAAATGAGCAGTTCTTC. It codes for CASSQMGSGSRENEQFF.

The CDR3 spells CASSPPGHSKEQYF. For the CDR3, the DNA is TGTGCCAGTAGTCCGCCGGGACACTCGAAGGAGCAGTACTTC. The genes are TRBV19 and TRBJ2-7; tentative D call: TRBD1 (6 bases). The germline CDR1 and CDR2 sequences are LNHDA and SQIVND (reference sequence). The CDR3 is made up of 14 amino acids. Trimming removed 5 bases at V and 7 bases at J, with 18 bases between.

The chain recombines TRBV2 with TRBJ2-3, with 10 positions matching TRBD2. CDR3 length: 16 residues. Unmatched junction bases numbered 8, after V lost 4 bases and J lost 4 bases. The V gene's germline CDR1 is SNHLY and CDR2 FYNNEI. CDR3: CASSGWEREGADTQYF. The CDR3 DNA is TGTGCCAGCAGTGGGTGGGAGCGGGAGGGTGCAGATACGCAGTATTTT.

The V gene is TRBV11-2, the J gene TRBJ2-5, with 9 nucleotides matching TRBD2. After removal of 1 base from V and 5 bases from J, the junction contained 2 bases not matched to a gene. The germline V gene has CDR1 SGHAT and CDR2 FQNNGV. The CDR3 contains 14 residues. CDR3 bases: TGTGCCAGCAGCTTAGCTAGCGGGATGGAGACCCAGTACTTC. This encodes CASSLASGMETQYF.

The chain combines TRBV11-1 with TRBJ1-5, with a tentative D call TRBD1 (5 bases). This CDR3 region has 14 residues. Trimming took off 5 bases at V and 0 bases at J, with 8 bases between the two ends. CDR1 and CDR2 (germline): SGHAT, FQDESV (reference sequence). The CDR3 protein is CASSGDSSNQPQHF. CDR3 in DNA: TGTGCCAGCAGCGGCGACAGTAGCAATCAGCCCCAGCATTTT.

The gene calls are TRBV5-4 and TRBJ2-3; 7 bases map to TRBD1. The CDR3 has 14 amino acids. Germline CDR1 reads SGHNT; CDR2 reads YYREEE (reference sequence). V dropped 6 bases and J dropped 2; count of bases not matched to a gene: 6. DNA of the CDR3: TGTGCCAGCACCAGGGACAGACCCACAGATACGCAGTATTTT. Amino acids: CASTRDRPTDTQYF.

The rearrangement links TRBV18 to TRBJ2-3; TRBD2 might be the D (6 bases). The CDR3 extends over 15 amino acids. Trimming removed 2 bases at V and 0 bases at J, with 9 bases between. The germline V gene has CDR1 KGHSH and CDR2 LQKENI. The CDR3 sequence is CASSPGGESTDTQYF. The DNA of the CDR3 is TGTGCCAGCTCACCAGGAGGGGAGAGCACAGATACGCAGTATTTT.

The chain carries TRBV5-4 and TRBJ2-2; 9 bases are shared with TRBD1. There are 16 residues in the CDR3. CDR1 and CDR2 (germline): SGHNT, YYREEE (reference sequence). Losses at the gene ends were 5 bases for V and 2 bases for J; bases not matched to a gene: 7. CDR3 region: CASSHPGQGNTGELFF. DNA of the CDR3: TGTGCCAGCAGTCATCCGGGACAGGGAAACACCGGGGAGCTGTTTTTT.

The CDR3: CASSSDRGQPQHF. The DNA for the CDR3 is TGCGCCAGCAGCTCAGACAGGGGCCAGCCCCAGCATTTT. The chain is built from TRBV5-1 and TRBJ1-5, with TRBD1 identical over 8 bases. The CDR3 length is 13 residues. V dropped 3 bases and J dropped 7; count of bases not matched to a gene: 3. CDR1 is SGHRS, CDR2 YFSETQ, per germline.

The genes are TRBV13 and TRBJ1-1, with a tentative D call TRBD1 (5 bases). In germline, CDR1 is PRHDT, CDR2 FYEKMQ (reference sequence). The CDR3 has 15 residues. The V gene lost 5 bases and the J gene lost 3 bases, with 16 bases spanning the gap. The CDR3 nucleotides are TGTGCCAGCAGCCCCGCCGGGGGGGTTCACACTGAAGCTTTCTTT. It encodes CASSPAGGVHTEAFF. The full variable domain, its missing parts supplied by reference TRBV13 and TRBJ1-1, is AAGVIQSPRHLIKEKRETATLKCYPIPRHDTVYWYQQGPGQDPQFLISFYEKMQSDKGSIPDRFSAQQFSDYHSELNMSSLELGDSALYFCASSPAGGVHTEAFFGQGTRLTVV.

This chain links TRBV19 with TRBJ2-3, with 7 bases lining up with TRBD2. Losses at the gene ends were 8 bases for V and 5 bases for J; bases not matched to a gene: 13. The CDR3 covers 15 residues. The germline V gene has CDR1 LNHDA and CDR2 SQIVND (reference sequence). CDR3 bases: TGTGCCAGTCCCTGGTTTAGCGGGTTCAAAGATACGCAGTATTTT. Its protein is CASPWFSGFKDTQYF. The entire variable domain, with the rest obtained from reference TRBV19 and TRBJ2-3, is as follows: DGGITQSPKYLFRKEGQNVTLSCEQNLNHDAMYWYRQDPGQGLRLIYYSQIVNDFQKGDIAEGYSVSREKKESFPLTVTSAQKNPTAFYLCASPWFSGFKDTQYFGPGTRLTVL.

This clone was seen only once. The rearrangement joins TRBV19 to TRBJ2-6, with 10 bases matching TRBD2. The CDR3 totals 19 residues. The ends lost 1 base at V and 0 bases at J; junction bases unmatched: 6. CDR1 LNHDA and CDR2 SQIVND come from the germline V gene (reference sequence). The DNA for the CDR3 is TGTGCCAGTAGTATAGTCTCACTAGCGGGGAACTCTGGGGCCAACGTCCTGACTTTC. This gives the protein CASSIVSLAGNSGANVLTF.

The chain carries TRBV10-2 and TRBJ2-1; 14 positions match TRBD2. V shed 5 bases, J shed 8 bases, and the junction held 8 bases outside the gene matches. Per germline, CDR1 WSHSY and CDR2 SAAADI. The CDR3 has 16 residues. For the CDR3, the DNA is TGCGCCAGCAGTCAATTCGGGACTAGCGGGAGTTATGAGCAGTTCTTC. This codes for CASSQFGTSGSYEQFF.

The chain uses TRBV5-1 and TRBJ2-2, with 10 positions matching TRBD2. CDR3 length equals 17 residues. J gave up 7 bases and V 0 bases, and 9 bases lay outside the gene matches. The V gene's germline CDR1 is SGHRS and CDR2 YFSETQ. The CDR3 spells CASSLAGTSVKGGELFF. CDR3 in DNA: TGCGCCAGCAGCTTGGCCGGGACTAGCGTGAAGGGCGGGGAGCTGTTTTTT.

This chain joins TRBV7-2 and TRBJ2-4, with unresolved D. V was shortened by 3 bases and J by 6 bases, with 12 bases between the two germline ends. Germline V gives CDR1 SGHTA, CDR2 FQGNSA. The CDR3 has 14 amino acids. The DNA for the CDR3 is TGTGCCAGCAGCTTGAGTCACCGAGGAAACATTCAGTACTTC. This codes for CASSLSHRGNIQYF.

This clone was observed a single time. The V gene is TRBV4-3, the J gene TRBJ2-1; a weak D match, TRBD2 (6 bases). In germline, CDR1 is LGHNA, CDR2 YSLEER. This CDR3 has 13 amino acids. V dropped 4 bases and J dropped 7 bases, with 11 bases sitting between them. CDR3 coding DNA: TGCGCCAGCAGCCCCGGGCGGGATAATGAGCAGTTCTTC. This codes for CASSPGRDNEQFF.

The chain carries TRBV19 and TRBJ2-3; 9 positions agree with TRBD1. The CDR3 has 14 amino acids. Looked up from germline, CDR1 is LNHDA and CDR2 is SQIVND (reference sequence). With V trimmed by 5 bases and J by 3 bases, 3 bases remained unmatched. CDR3 residues: CASSEGQGTDTQYF. The CDR3 bases are TGTGCCAGTAGTGAGGGACAGGGAACAGATACGCAGTATTTT.

V is TRBV5-8 and J is TRBJ2-7; 7 bases align to TRBD1. Germline V gene lookup returns CDR1 SGHTS and CDR2 YDEGEE. The CDR3 is 15 amino acids. V lost 4 bases to trimming and J lost 0 bases; unmatched junction nucleotides: 7. CDR3 sequence (DNA): TGTGCCAGCAGCCTGGGATGGGACAGCTCCTACGAGCAGTACTTC. This translates into CASSLGWDSSYEQYF.